This T cell receptor beta chain was sequenced during a study of regulatory T cells in long-lasting Graves disease. In building TCR beta libraries, iRepertoire HTBI primers were used together with Arm-PCR of CDR3 regions. MiXCR was run by TCRdb on the multiplex PCR reads, yielding one entry per CDR3 protein. The sample includes 400,000 to 650,000 distinct CDR3 sequences, around 15% seen only once; the top ten take approximately 25%. This clonotype was counted only a few times. Time point specified: newly diagnosed GD, antithyroid drugs for less than 3 months. Making the TCR library involved RNA that had been extracted from PBMCs. The same sample was also studied in work on T cells in Graves' hyperthyroidism and ophthalmopathy. That work states: Absence of ophthalmopathy progression within 18 months defined stable Graves' hyperthyroidism.

The sequence was collected from a woman aged 40 to 65 with Graves disease. Here the sequenced sample was peripheral blood mononuclear cells (PBMCs), taken at new diagnosis, from a patient treated with antithyroid drugs.

In DNA form, the CDR3 reads TGCGCCAGCAGCTTGGGCCAGGCCTCTAATGAAAAACTGTTTTTT. As protein: CASSLGQASNEKLFF. The chain joins TRBV5-1 to TRBJ1-4; D gene unclear. V was pared by 0 bases and J by 3 bases, with 9 bases between. The germline gives CDR1 SGHRS, CDR2 YFSETQ. This CDR3 region has 15 residues.